The 7 T cell receptor beta chains given below trace back to one sample, sequenced in a study of blood T cell repertoires in COVID-19. Data came from immunoSEQ multiplex PCR; TCRdb stores just in-frame clones and leaves some out. The sample yields under 170,000 clones, roughly 82% seen once. Material: peripheral blood. The receptors derive from a man in his 70s with acute or convalescent COVID-19.

This chain uses TRBV4-2 with TRBJ2-5; 9 bases align to TRBD2. Unmatched junction bases numbered 7, after V lost 0 bases and J lost 5 bases. From germline, CDR1 is LGHNA and CDR2 YNFKEQ. CDR3 size: 16 residues. CDR3 region: CASSQDVGLALETQYF. CDR3 bases: TGTGCCAGCAGCCAAGATGTCGGACTAGCGTTGGAGACCCAGTACTTC.

The genes are TRBV5-1 and TRBJ2-2; 8 positions agree with TRBD1. Germline CDR1 and CDR2: SGHRS and YFSETQ. The ends lost 4 bases at V and 0 bases at J; junction bases unmatched: 5. The CDR3 runs to 16 residues. The DNA for the CDR3 is TGCGCCAGCAGCCAGCTGGACAGGGCGAACACCGGGGAGCTGTTTTTT. Protein sequence: CASSQLDRANTGELFF.

The chain couples TRBV7-8 to TRBJ1-6, with D unresolved. CDR3 length: 16 residues. Between the trimmed V and J ends, which lost 2 bases and 4 bases, there was a span of 12 bases. Germline assignment: CDR1 SGHVS and CDR2 FQNEAQ. The CDR3 DNA reads as TGTGCCAGCAGCTTATTCGATTCGAGTTATAATTCACCCCTCCACTTT. Translated: CASSLFDSSYNSPLHF.

The rearrangement joins TRBV14 to TRBJ2-1; TRBD1 might be the D (5 bases). The germline CDR1 and CDR2 sequences are SGHDN and FVKESK. Trimming removed 1 base at V and 10 bases at J, with 8 bases between. The length of the CDR3 is 12 residues. The CDR3 protein is CASSQAQGEQFF. For the CDR3, the DNA is TGTGCCAGCAGCCAAGCCCAGGGAGAGCAGTTCTTC.

The chain has TRBV7-3 and TRBJ2-1; 13 bases match TRBD2. V trimming: 5 bases; J trimming: 8 bases; junction bases outside the gene matches: 6. CDR3 length equals 15 residues. Germline CDR1 and CDR2: SGHTA and FQGTGA. The CDR3 coding sequence is TGTGCCAGCAGCCGACTAGCGGGAGGTTTAGATGAGCAGTTCTTC. Protein product: CASSRLAGGLDEQFF.

This clone was counted a single time. The rearrangement joins TRBV29-1 to TRBJ2-2; TRBD1 aligns across 10 bases. The V gene's germline CDR1 is SQVTM and CDR2 ANQGSEA. There are 15 residues in the CDR3. V lost 7 bases to trimming and J lost 5 bases; unmatched junction nucleotides: 10. The CDR3 DNA sequence: TGCAGCGCCGGCCGGACAGGGGGAGGAACCGGGGAGCTGTTTTTT. Translated, it gives CSAGRTGGGTGELFF.

The chain couples TRBV27 to TRBJ2-3; D uncertain. The CDR3 has 15 residues. Germline loops: CDR1 MNHEY, CDR2 SMNVEV (reference sequence). V gave up 4 bases and J gave up 0 bases, with 11 bases separating them. The CDR3 DNA is TGTGCCAGCAGTTCATGGCCTTCTAGCACAGATACGCAGTATTTT. Its protein is CASSSWPSSTDTQYF.